Reported below is one T cell receptor (beta chain). Here immunoSEQ multiplex PCR was the method, and the copy in TCRdb shows in-frame clones only, minus some. This sample carries around 400,000 clones, 91% of them seen once, and the ten largest clones take over 0.7%. Germline assignment: CDR1 KGHSH and CDR2 LQKENI. The CDR3 length is 14 residues. The V end lost 2 bases, the J end lost 5 bases, and 12 bases lay between the germline ends. These data originate in a study of blood T cell repertoires in COVID-19. The wider study: T cells, B-cell-depleted T cells, or PBMCs provided the cDNA or gDNA that served as material.

Ages ranged from about 18 to 89 years, with residence in approximately 25 US areas. The material sequenced was PBMCs or T cells enriched from blood (not recorded which). The receptor comes from a middle-aged woman who had been exposed to COVID-19. The chain joins TRBV18 to TRBJ1-2; possible D gene TRBD1, 5 bases. CDR3 in DNA: TGTGCCAGCTCACCAGGAGGGACGGGATATGGCTACACCTTC. Protein product: CASSPGGTGYGYTF.